The TCR beta chain described here comes from a study of blood T cell repertoires in COVID-19. The overall study: The samples span acute and convalescent COVID-19 from the United States, Italy and Spain.

J was trimmed by 5 bases and V by 1 base; bases with no gene match: 2. Germline assignment: CDR1 SQVTM and CDR2 ANQGSEA. The length of the CDR3 is 14 residues. The table came from immunoSEQ multiplex PCR; TCRdb's copy has only in-frame clones and leaves some out. The data hold 80,000 to 100,000 clones, with about 89% observed a single time. The chain couples TRBV29-1 to TRBJ1-1; 12 nucleotides agree with TRBD1. The sequence was collected from a human donor with active COVID-19. The donor label of this sample is uncertain. Sequencing used peripheral blood. The CDR3 DNA reads as TGCAGCGTTGAAGGGGACAGGGGGCGGACTGAAGCTTTCTTT. Its translation is CSVEGDRGRTEAFF.